One and the same sample provided the 9 T cell receptor beta chains below, sequenced in a study of blood T cell repertoires in COVID-19. The repertoire was sequenced with immunoSEQ multiplex PCR; TCRdb's copy has only in-frame clones and lacks some. The sample includes 130,000 to 150,000 clones, about 80% of them seen just once. The sample taken for sequencing was peripheral blood. The receptors were sampled from an elderly woman in a cohort sampled during active or convalescent COVID-19.

The V gene is TRBV6-1, the J gene TRBJ1-1; no clear D. The CDR3 spans 15 residues. Germline lookup yields CDR1 MNHNS and CDR2 SASEGT. The V gene lost 2 bases and the J gene lost 0 bases, with 10 bases spanning the gap. CDR3 bases: TGTGCCAGCAGTGAAATTGCGGTCTTGAACACTGAAGCTTTCTTT. It is translated as CASSEIAVLNTEAFF.

The chain recombines TRBV28 with TRBJ2-5, with 8 bases fitting TRBD1. V trimming: 4 bases; J trimming: 4 bases; junction bases outside the gene matches: 2. The germline V gene encodes CDR1 MDHEN and CDR2 SYDVKM. This CDR3 spans 13 amino acids. CDR3: CASSSRGPETQYF. The CDR3 region has the DNA TGTGCCAGCAGTTCCAGGGGGCCAGAGACCCAGTACTTC.

This chain joins TRBV7-8 and TRBJ2-1; a possible D gene is TRBD1 (5 bases). CDR3 size: 14 residues. V was pared by 2 bases and J by 5 bases, with 10 bases between. Germline-derived CDR1 and CDR2 are SGHVS and FQNEAQ. For the CDR3, the DNA is TGTGCCAGCAGCTTAAGGGGCAGAAACAATGAGCAGTTCTTC. Translating it yields CASSLRGRNNEQFF. Drawing the rest from reference TRBV7-8 and TRBJ2-1, the complete variable domain is GAGVSQSPRYKVAKRGQDVALRCDPISGHVSLFWYQQALGQGPEFLTYFQNEAQLDKSGLPSDRFFAERPEGSVSTLKIQRTQQEDSAVYLCASSLRGRNNEQFFGPGTRLTVL.

J is TRBJ1-5 and V is TRBV16, with a tentative D call TRBD1 (5 bases). Trimming took 0 bases from V and 7 from J, leaving 10 bases between them. CDR3 length: 14 residues. The V gene's germline CDR1 is KGHSY and CDR2 FQNENV. For the CDR3, the DNA is TGTGCCAGCAGCCAATCGCGGGGGGGACAGCCCCAGCATTTT. Protein sequence: CASSQSRGGQPQHF.

This clone was observed once. V gene TRBV12-3 or TRBV12-4 combines with J gene TRBJ2-5; D is uncertain. This CDR3 is 13 amino acids long. The V gene lost 0 bases and the J gene lost 0 bases, with 2 bases spanning the gap. The CDR3 region is CASSLADQETQYF. Written as DNA, the CDR3 is TGTGCCAGCAGTTTAGCCGACCAAGAGACCCAGTACTTC.

CDR3 nucleotide sequence: TGCGCCAGCAGCTCACAGCCCATGAACACTGAAGCTTTCTTT. Protein: CASSSQPMNTEAFF. The chain links TRBV5-1 to TRBJ1-1, with D hard to call. This CDR3 is 14 amino acids long. Germline V gives CDR1 SGHRS, CDR2 YFSETQ. Trimming shortened V by 3 bases and J by 0 bases, and 9 bases separated the two germline ends. Full variable domain (rest looked up from reference TRBV5-1 and TRBJ1-1): KAGVTQTPRYLIKTRGQQVTLSCSPISGHRSVSWYQQTPGQGLQFLFEYFSETQRNKGNFPGRFSGRQFSNSRSEMNVSTLELGDSALYLCASSSQPMNTEAFFGQGTRLTVV.

This rearrangement joins TRBV9 to TRBJ2-1; the D gene is possibly TRBD2 (6 bases). The CDR3 runs 16 residues. Germline loops: CDR1 SGDLS, CDR2 YYNGEE. Trimming removed 3 bases at V and 8 bases at J, with 21 bases between. CDR3 loop: CASSAESGSRLDEQFF. CDR3 coding DNA: TGTGCCAGCAGCGCAGAGAGCGGGTCTCGCCTAGATGAGCAGTTCTTC.

The CDR3: CASSSGTGRYGYTF. CDR3 in DNA: TGTGCCAGCAGCTCCGGGACAGGGAGGTATGGCTACACCTTC. The chain recombines TRBV7-2 with TRBJ1-2, with 9 nucleotides matching TRBD1. The CDR3 spans 14 residues. The V segment lost 4 bases and the J segment 5 bases; nucleotides outside the gene matches: 5. The germline V gene has CDR1 SGHTA and CDR2 FQGNSA. Variable domain in full (rest from reference TRBV7-2 and TRBJ1-2): GAGVSQSPSNKVTEKGKDVELRCDPISGHTALYWYRQSLGQGLEFLIYFQGNSAPDKSGLPSDRFSAERTGGSVSTLTIQRTQQEDSAVYLCASSSGTGRYGYTFGSGTRLTVV.

In this sample, this clone turned up once. V and J are TRBV4-1 and TRBJ1-4; TRBD1 matches 7 bases. Per the germline V gene, CDR1 is MGHRA and CDR2 is YSYEKL. The CDR3 spans 19 residues. V dropped 1 base and J dropped 0; count of bases not matched to a gene: 11. CDR3 nucleotide sequence: TGCGCCAGCAGCCAAGGGGGGGACAGACATAGAGCAACTAATGAAAAACTGTTTTTT. As protein: CASSQGGDRHRATNEKLFF.